The present TCR beta chain was sequenced within a study of breast tumors, draining lymph nodes, adjacent tissues. After removal of 11 bases from V and 1 base from J, the junction contained 9 bases not matched to a gene. Germline lookup yields CDR1 LNHDA and CDR2 SQIVND (reference sequence). This CDR3 spans 16 amino acids. This clonotype was seen a handful of times. Its target is unknown. TCRdb used MiXCR to reprocess the multiplex PCR reads, holding one entry per CDR3 protein. The sample includes approximately 47,000 distinct CDR3 sequences, roughly 24% seen only once; the top ten take 8%. Study-level findings and limits: The data were judged consistent with most tumor T cells coming from lymph node and expanding in tumor. Tumor repertoires ranked between lymph nodes and nontumor tissue in diversity, with V and J gene preferences.

The receptor's source is a female donor with breast cancer. Some clones in this sample may be carry-over from other donors' samples. The rearrangement links TRBV19 to TRBJ2-2, with TRBD1 identical over 11 bases. Sequences were obtained from breast tumor tissue. The CDR3: CACQSGTGGNTGELFF. The DNA of the CDR3 is TGTGCCTGCCAATCCGGGACAGGGGGGAACACCGGGGAGCTGTTTTTT.